The T cell receptor (beta chain) described here comes from a study of blood T cell repertoires in COVID-19. Study-wide context: Sources were T cells, B-cell-depleted T cells, or PBMCs; the material itself was cDNA or gDNA.

CDR1 is MDHEN and CDR2 is SYDVKM in the germline V gene. The ends lost 0 bases at V and 7 bases at J; junction bases unmatched: 14. The CDR3 runs to 18 residues. Libraries were prepared by immunoSEQ multiplex PCR; TCRdb keeps only in-frame clonotypes and omits some of them. The table shows roughly 700,000 clones, with 70% to 90% occurring only once. The source of this sequence is a young woman with acute or convalescent COVID-19. This chain joins TRBV28 and TRBJ1-3; 8 positions match TRBD1. The sequencing sample was made of peripheral blood. Here the CDR3 DNA reads TGTGCCAGCAGTTTATGGCAACAGGGGGGCCCTACGGGGAACACCATATATTTT. It codes for CASSLWQQGGPTGNTIYF.